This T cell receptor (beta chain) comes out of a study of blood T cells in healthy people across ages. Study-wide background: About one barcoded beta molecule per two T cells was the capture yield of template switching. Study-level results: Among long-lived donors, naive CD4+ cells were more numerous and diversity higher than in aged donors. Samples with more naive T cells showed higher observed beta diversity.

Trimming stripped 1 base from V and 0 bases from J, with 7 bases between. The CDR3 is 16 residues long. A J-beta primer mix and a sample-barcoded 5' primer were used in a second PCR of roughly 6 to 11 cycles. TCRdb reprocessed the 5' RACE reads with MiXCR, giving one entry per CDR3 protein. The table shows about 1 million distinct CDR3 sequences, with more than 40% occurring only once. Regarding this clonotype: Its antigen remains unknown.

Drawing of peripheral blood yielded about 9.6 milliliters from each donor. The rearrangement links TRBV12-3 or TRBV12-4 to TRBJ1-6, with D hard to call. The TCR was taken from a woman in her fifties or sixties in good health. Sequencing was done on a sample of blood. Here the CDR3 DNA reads TGTGCCAGCAGTTTAGTGGGGAGCTCCTATAATTCACCCCTCCACTTT. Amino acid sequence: CASSLVGSSYNSPLHF.